The rows below give T cell receptor beta chains drawn from one sample of a study of T cell responses to AZD1222 COVID-19 vaccine. Clones were sequenced by immunoSEQ multiplex PCR, and TCRdb holds only the in-frame ones, with some missing. Counted here are 110,000 or so clones, around 83% occurring once; the ten biggest clones make up 15% to 20%. The specimen comprised peripheral blood, sampled 28 days after the second AZD1222 dose. These receptors originate from an adult who received the AZD1222 COVID-19 vaccine. CDR3s include the opening cysteine and the closing phenylalanine or tryptophan. Fields, in order: J gene, V gene, CDR3 length, clone size, D gene, CDR3 protein, CDR3 DNA. A D gene is named only where the DNA matches it firmly. Some rows mark clone size as missing; the rest say once, few, many or name a class of expanded clone.

TRBJ2-1,TRBV6-6,18,.,TRBD2,CASSPTRPSGGRHNEQFF,TGTGCCAGCAGTCCCACTCGCCCTAGCGGGGGGAGACACAATGAGCAGTTCTTC
TRBJ1-4,TRBV2,13,.,.,CASSDAGFGKLFF,TGTGCCAGCAGTGACGCAGGGTTCGGAAAACTGTTTTTT
TRBJ1-2,TRBV4-1,15,.,.,CASSPPGRGGYGYTF,TGCGCCAGCAGCCCTCCGGGACGCGGAGGGTATGGCTACACCTTC
TRBJ1-1,TRBV5-1,15,.,TRBD1,CASSPSGTGYTEAFF,TGCGCCAGCAGCCCTTCCGGGACAGGGTACACTGAAGCTTTCTTT
TRBJ2-4,TRBV28,17,.,.,CASSSARIGASGNIQYF,TGTGCCAGCAGTTCCGCTCGTATAGGGGCCTCAGGGAACATTCAGTACTTC
TRBJ2-7,TRBV28,16,.,.,CASSLAPGLTNYEQYF,TGTGCCAGCAGTTTAGCCCCCGGATTAACCAACTACGAGCAGTACTTC
TRBJ1-3,TRBV9,14,.,.,CASSPVGSGNTIYF,TGTGCCAGCAGCCCTGTGGGTTCTGGAAACACCATATATTTT
TRBJ2-7,TRBV27,15,.,.,CASSLGRGSSYEQYF,TGTGCCAGCAGTTTGGGCAGGGGAAGCTCCTACGAGCAGTACTTC
TRBJ2-3,TRBV4-1,16,.,TRBD2,CASSQTGLAGPDTQYF,TGCGCCAGCAGCCAGACGGGACTAGCAGGCCCAGATACGCAGTATTTT
TRBJ1-5,TRBV5-6,16,.,.,CASSLFQDQINQPQHF,TGTGCCAGCAGCTTGTTCCAGGACCAAATCAATCAGCCCCAGCATTTT
TRBJ2-7,TRBV1,15,few,.,CTSSLGTSGSYEQYF,TGCACCAGCAGCCTAGGGACTAGCGGGAGCTACGAGCAGTACTTC
TRBJ1-1,TRBV12-3/TRBV12-4,13,.,.,CASSRGLNTEAFF,TGTGCCAGCAGCCGAGGGCTGAACACTGAAGCTTTCTTT
TRBJ2-7,TRBV6-5,16,.,TRBD1,CASSYSSGQGAPEQYF,TGTGCCAGCAGTTACTCCTCTGGACAGGGGGCGCCCGAGCAGTACTTC
TRBJ2-7,TRBV10-3,11,.,.,CAISDYYEQYF,TGTGCCATCAGTGACTACTACGAGCAGTACTTC
TRBJ2-5,TRBV4-2,15,.,.,CASSLTPGTGETQYF,TGTGCCAGCAGCCTTACTCCCGGGACTGGAGAGACCCAGTACTTC
TRBJ2-1,TRBV5-6,15,.,TRBD2,CASSLNYASGNEQFF,TGTGCCAGCAGCTTAAATTACGCTAGCGGGAATGAGCAGTTCTTC
TRBJ1-6,TRBV6-4,13,.,.,CASSEQGGSPLHF,TGTGCCAGCAGTGAGCAGGGTGGGTCACCCCTCCACTTT
TRBJ1-4,TRBV7-9,14,.,TRBD1,CASSRGQDNEKLFF,TGTGCCAGCAGCCGGGGACAGGATAATGAAAAACTGTTTTTT
TRBJ1-1,TRBV5-1,16,.,TRBD1,CASSILPGQVGTEAFF,TGCGCCAGCAGCATACTCCCGGGACAGGTGGGGACTGAAGCTTTCTTT
TRBJ2-1,TRBV5-1,14,.,.,CASSLDSSYNEQFF,TGCGCCAGCAGCCTTGACAGTTCCTACAATGAGCAGTTCTTC
TRBJ1-5,TRBV19,16,.,.,CASRNPPDRFGQPQHF,TGTGCCAGTAGAAATCCCCCTGACAGGTTCGGTCAGCCCCAGCATTTT
TRBJ2-3,TRBV13,17,.,.,CASSLGAIGVDTDTQYF,TGTGCCAGCAGCTTAGGGGCTATAGGGGTTGACACAGATACGCAGTATTTT
TRBJ2-2,TRBV9,16,.,TRBD2,CASSVSPSGGTGELFF,TGTGCCAGCAGCGTATCCCCTAGCGGGGGCACCGGGGAGCTGTTTTTT
TRBJ2-1,TRBV5-5,18,.,TRBD1,CASSDPPGQPSLGNEQFF,TGTGCCAGCAGCGACCCTCCGGGACAGCCTAGTCTAGGGAATGAGCAGTTCTTC
TRBJ2-7,TRBV19,16,.,.,CAPVVGQGKSVDEQYF,TGTGCCCCAGTAGTGGGCCAGGGGAAGTCTGTCGACGAGCAGTACTTC
TRBJ2-2,TRBV10-1,20,.,TRBD2,CASSLCMTSGGATNTGELFF,TGCGCCAGCAGCCTTTGCATGACTAGCGGGGGGGCAACGAACACCGGGGAGCTGTTTTTT
TRBJ1-2,TRBV6-5,13,.,TRBD1,CASSRTGHYGYTF,TGTGCCAGCAGTCGGACAGGGCACTATGGCTACACCTTC
TRBJ1-1,TRBV6-1,15,few,.,CASSELRTANTEAFF,TGTGCCAGCAGTGAACTAAGGACAGCTAACACTGAAGCTTTCTTT
TRBJ2-4,TRBV7-9,13,once,.,CASSFSSPNIQYF,TGTGCCAGCAGCTTTTCCTCACCAAACATTCAGTACTTC